This T cell receptor (beta chain) came from a study of blood T cells in healthy people across ages (dated by TCRdb to 2013 to 2016). For context, the study as a whole: Template switching captured roughly one uniquely barcoded TCR beta cDNA molecule per two T cells in model experiments. To avoid experimental bias, donors of different ages were distributed randomly across sequencing lanes. The donors were divided into four age groups: young (average 16 years), middle-aged (about 40), aged (under 70) and long-lived (nearly 85). The study analyzed two additional independent replicas of 1 million unique cDNA reads from the same blood draw for two donors, one aged 18 to 29 and one aged 80 or older. To track age-related changes in TCR beta repertoire diversity, the study relied on deep sequencing normalized with unique cDNA molecular identifiers.

On this clonotype: Its specific antigen is unknown. The input lacks base qualities; no much larger clone sits a single base away.

A distance of 16 bases separates the germline ends of V and J, which lose 6 bases and 7 bases respectively. The germline V gene sets CDR1 to ENHRY and CDR2 to SYGVKD. The CDR3 contains 14 residues, cysteine and phenylalanine counted. Only the CDR3 DNA stays, 42 bases, in frame from base 1. Receptors were amplified or captured by 5' RACE. The sequencer was an Illumina HiSeq 2500. A second 7 to 11 cycle PCR used a sample-barcoded 5' primer and a J-beta primer mix. A unique molecular identifier was introduced onto each TCR beta cDNA molecule by a template-switch 5' adaptor carrying 12 random nucleotides. Each sample yielded at least 2.5 million CDR3-containing paired-end reads. First-strand cDNA was synthesized from all RNA with the Mint cDNA synthesis kit, primed by a TRBC-specific oligonucleotide. All cDNA was treated with uracil-DNA glycosylase and then went through a first 18-cycle PCR with the universal primers M1SS and BC2_uni_R. Processing in the source paper ran as follows. For normalization, 1 million high-quality reads, each with a distinct molecular identifier, were randomly selected from each sample. Reads with shared molecular identifiers were discarded instead of being binned into consensus sequences. MiTCR, with a Q25 quality threshold and the strictest error-elimination algorithm, was used for CDR3 identification, clonotype clustering and error correction. A nonparametric unseen species model using Euler transformation provided a lower-bound estimate of total TCR beta diversity. Using fastp at Q25 and MiXCR, TCRdb reprocessed the public reads and kept productive beta chains. Records with the same CDR3 protein are collapsed into one entry carrying the most frequent genes and DNA. The V and J calls reflect TCRdb's pipeline rather than the authors' work. The sample records fewer than 950,000 distinct CDR3 sequences, about 53% of which are singletons. Under 50% of the sample is held by the ten biggest clonotypes.

Donors were roughly 40 systemically healthy Caucasian individuals from Russia aged roughly 6 to 95 years. Roughly 10 milliliters of peripheral blood were drawn from each donor into EDTA-treated Vacutainer tubes. Ficoll-Paque density-gradient centrifugation was used to isolate PBMCs, with at least 6.5 million per sample. Trizol reagent was used to extract total RNA from PBMCs, with at least 5.5 micrograms per sample. Naive CD45RAhigh/CD27high T cell percentages were measured by flow cytometry on a PBMC aliquot from every donor. Study-wide findings and limitations: Because donor CMV infection status was unknown, age-related changes in expanded clonotypes were potentially confounded. The percentage of naive T cells measured by flow cytometry correlated strongly with observed TCR beta diversity. Observed TCR beta diversity per million T cells fell roughly linearly with age, and a significant reduction was already apparent by age around 40. Conclusive comparison of naive and antigen-experienced compartments was prevented by the profiling of bulk unsorted PBMCs. Compared with the aged group, the long-lived group had more naive CD4+ T cells, fewer expanded clones and increased TCR diversity, suggesting age selection. Total diversity estimates from one million sequenced T cells were considered lower bounds and underestimates.

This clonotype was sampled from an elderly man in good health. The chain joins TRBV10-3 to TRBJ2-1; possibly the D gene is TRBD2, per 6 matching bases. Sequencing was carried out using blood. The DNA sequence is TGTGCCATCAGCGGAGGGCCTACTAGGAATGAGCAGTTCTTC. It encodes CAISGGPTRNEQFF.